This entry describes one T cell receptor (beta chain). Its target is unknown. TEMRA cells underwent FACS enrichment and CD8+ and CD4+ T cells underwent negative isolation. V lost 4 bases and J lost 0; bases outside the gene matches: 9. Germline lookup yields CDR1 SGHRS and CDR2 YFSETQ. CDR3 length: 17 amino acids. These data originate in a study of CD8 T cells in Susac syndrome. General observations from the study: Acknowledgment was made by the study that its TCR sequencing and HLA analysis involved a relatively small number of individuals.

A quantity of roughly 0.5 to 1 ug RNA underwent reverse transcription using random hexamers. TCRdb reprocessed the immunoSEQ multiplex PCR reads with MiXCR, giving one entry per CDR3 protein. The sample comprises 350,000 to 550,000 distinct CDR3 sequences, roughly 85% of which are singletons, and around 0.12% rests with the top ten. This clonotype was sampled from a human donor with multiple sclerosis. Sequences were obtained from CD8+ T cells from PBMCs. V gene TRBV5-1 combines with J gene TRBJ1-4, with TRBD1 identical over 7 bases. The CDR3 reads CASSPTGAETTNEKLFF. The CDR3 DNA reads as TGCGCCAGCAGCCCTACAGGGGCTGAAACAACTAATGAAAAACTGTTTTTT. The whole variable domain, filled in from reference TRBV5-1 and TRBJ1-4, reads KAGVTQTPRYLIKTRGQQVTLSCSPISGHRSVSWYQQTPGQGLQFLFEYFSETQRNKGNFPGRFSGRQFSNSRSEMNVSTLELGDSALYLCASSPTGAETTNEKLFFGSGTQLSVL.